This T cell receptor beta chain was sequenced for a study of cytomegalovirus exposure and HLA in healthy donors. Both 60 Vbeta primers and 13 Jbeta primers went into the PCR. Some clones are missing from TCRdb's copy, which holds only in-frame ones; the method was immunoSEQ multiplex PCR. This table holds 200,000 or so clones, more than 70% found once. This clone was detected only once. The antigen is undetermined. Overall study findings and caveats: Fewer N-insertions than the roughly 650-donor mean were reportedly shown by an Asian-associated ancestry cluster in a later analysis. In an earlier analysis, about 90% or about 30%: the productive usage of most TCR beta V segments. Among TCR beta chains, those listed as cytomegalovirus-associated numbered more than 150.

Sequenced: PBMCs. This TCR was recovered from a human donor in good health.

The CDR3 is CASSGKTGKSSYNEQFF. CDR3 nucleotide sequence: TGTGCCAGCAGCGGGAAGACAGGGAAGAGCTCCTACAATGAGCAGTTCTTC. The J gene is TRBJ2-1, the V gene TRBV7-9; 7 bases fit TRBD1. The CDR3 has 17 amino acids. The germline V gene encodes CDR1 SEHNR and CDR2 FQNEAQ (reference sequence). The junction had 10 bases not matched to a gene; V was cut back by 5 bases and J by 0 bases.